This T cell receptor beta chain was retrieved from a study of blood T cell repertoires in COVID-19. The CDR3 consists of 15 residues. After removal of 5 bases from V and 7 bases from J, the junction contained 15 bases not matched to a gene. Germline V gene data show CDR1 as SQVTM and CDR2 as ANQGSEA. Repertoires were generated with immunoSEQ multiplex PCR, while TCRdb's copy carries only in-frame clones and drops some. This table has 73,000 or so clones, around 80% appearing once. The clonotype comes from a man over 45 with active COVID-19. This chain uses TRBV29-1 with TRBJ2-7, with 9 bases that match TRBD1. The source material was peripheral blood. This CDR3 is CSVILRNRGLEEQYF. In DNA, the CDR3 is TGCAGCGTTATCCTCCGCAACAGGGGGCTGGAGGAGCAGTACTTC.